This T cell receptor (beta chain) comes out of a study of T cells in Graves' hyperthyroidism and ophthalmopathy. Study-wide results and limits: For ophthalmopathy, model prediction preceded onset by a median around six months. In the analysis, a 13 V-J model separated ophthalmopathy from stable hyperthyroidism.

Uncontrolled infection, other autoimmune disease, pregnancy or lactation excluded patients. This clonotype was detected only a few times. Antigen unknown. The TCR beta CDR3 regions underwent amplification using RNA transcripts as the source. Carried out on the TCR CDR3, a first-round RT-PCR used the HTBI primer set. From the multiplex PCR reads, TCRdb called clonotypes with MiXCR, one entry per CDR3 protein. The table has under 400,000 distinct CDR3 sequences, roughly 13% seen once; the top ten hold around 10%. Germline V lookup: CDR1 SGDLS, CDR2 YYNGEE. Germline trimming cut 4 bases from V and 12 bases from J; bases unmatched to any gene: 10. CDR3 length: 16 residues.

This sequence was found in an older woman with Graves' hyperthyroidism. V and J are TRBV9 and TRBJ2-1, with TRBD2 matching over 16 bases. Sequencing was done on a sample of blood. CDR3 sequence (DNA): TGTGCCAGCAGCATGGGACTAGCGGGAGGGCCGCGGAGGCAGTTCTTC. Protein product: CASSMGLAGGPRRQFF.